This is a list of T cell receptor beta chains from one sample in a study of Tregs in tolerant kidney transplant recipients. Data came from immunoSEQ multiplex PCR; TCRdb stores just in-frame clones and leaves some out. The data contain 200,000 to 300,000 clones, roughly 80% of them singletons. The source material was CD4+ T cells from blood. These TCRs come from a human donor in good health. The CDR3 runs from the conserved cysteine through the conserved F or W. A D gene is named only where the DNA matches it firmly. Where a row states a size, it is once, few, many or the class of an expanded clone; other rows omit it.

V,J,D,size,CDR3,DNA
TRBV5-1,TRBJ2-7,.,.,CASSFQPPSYEQYF,TGCGCCAGCAGCTTTCAGCCACCCTCCTACGAGCAGTACTTC
TRBV6-6,TRBJ1-5,.,.,CASSSDRRGGNQPQHF,TGTGCCAGCAGCTCCGACAGGAGGGGGGGCAATCAGCCCCAGCATTTT
TRBV25-1,TRBJ1-1,TRBD1,.,CASSELGTGGKTEAFF,TGTGCCAGCAGTGAATTGGGGACAGGGGGTAAGACTGAAGCTTTCTTT
TRBV29-1,TRBJ1-4,TRBD1,.,CSVGGGLANEKLFF,TGCAGCGTTGGAGGGGGCTTGGCTAATGAAAAACTGTTTTTT
TRBV6-5,TRBJ2-1,.,.,CASSYRDNEQFF,TGTGCCAGCAGTTACAGGGACAATGAGCAGTTCTTC
TRBV7-9,TRBJ1-4,.,.,CASSLATGRSEKLFF,TGTGCCAGCAGCTTAGCGACGGGCCGCTCAGAAAAACTGTTTTTT
TRBV5-6,TRBJ1-1,.,.,CASSFRSLGTEAFF,TGTGCCAGCAGCTTTAGGAGTCTGGGCACTGAAGCTTTCTTT
TRBV9,TRBJ2-7,TRBD1,.,CASSVRQGSGEQYF,TGTGCCAGCAGCGTGCGACAGGGATCAGGCGAGCAGTACTTC
TRBV5-1,TRBJ2-1,TRBD2,.,CASSLALAGAVNEQFF,TGCGCCAGCAGCTTGGCCCTAGCGGGAGCCGTCAATGAGCAGTTCTTC
TRBV4-1,TRBJ1-5,.,.,CASSQDAGNSNQPQHF,TGCGCCAGCAGCCAAGATGCCGGCAATAGCAATCAGCCCCAGCATTTT
TRBV5-1,TRBJ2-1,.,.,CASSFEGNEQFF,TGCGCCAGCAGCTTCGAGGGGAATGAGCAGTTCTTC
TRBV5-4,TRBJ2-7,TRBD1,.,CASSLGGTGDEQYF,TGTGCCAGCAGCTTGGGAGGAACAGGGGACGAGCAGTACTTC
TRBV15,TRBJ2-6,.,few,CATSRKGSASGANVLTF,TGTGCCACCAGCAGAAAGGGATCCGCCTCTGGGGCCAACGTCCTGACTTTC
TRBV6-5,TRBJ2-7,TRBD1,.,CASRYRDRFTYEQYF,TGTGCCAGCAGATACCGGGACAGGTTTACCTACGAGCAGTACTTC
TRBV7-7,TRBJ2-3,.,.,CASSPVVGAGTDTQYF,TGTGCTAGCAGTCCCGTAGTGGGGGCCGGCACAGATACGCAGTATTTT
TRBV5-1,TRBJ1-1,.,.,CASSLVTGDTEAFF,TGCGCCAGCAGCTTGGTTACGGGGGACACTGAAGCTTTCTTT
TRBV18,TRBJ2-7,TRBD2,.,CASSPTGRKGYEQYF,TGTGCCAGCTCACCAACCGGGAGGAAAGGGTACGAGCAGTACTTC
TRBV6-1,TRBJ1-2,.,.,CASSEGRPGPYCYTF,TGTGCCAGCAGTGAAGGCCGGCCAGGCCCCTATTGCTACACCTTC
TRBV9,TRBJ2-2,.,.,CASSVALANTGELFF,TGTGCCAGCAGCGTAGCACTAGCAAACACCGGGGAGCTGTTTTTT
TRBV6-5,TRBJ2-5,.,.,CASSYVGAGETQYF,TGTGCCAGCAGTTACGTGGGGGCTGGAGAGACCCAGTACTTC
TRBV19,TRBJ1-5,.,.,CATQPLGINQPQHF,TGTGCCACCCAACCTTTGGGTATCAATCAGCCCCAGCATTTT
TRBV10-3,TRBJ1-1,.,.,CAISDRGNTEAFF,TGTGCCATCAGTGACAGGGGGAACACTGAAGCTTTCTTT
TRBV5-1,TRBJ2-2,TRBD1,.,CASIAQGAAGELFF,TGCGCCAGCATAGCGCAGGGGGCCGCCGGGGAGCTGTTTTTT
TRBV7-9,TRBJ1-4,.,few,CASSLFEKLFF,TGTGCCAGCAGCTTATTCGAAAAACTGTTTTTT
TRBV6-1,TRBJ2-1,TRBD1,.,CASSVQVGQADEQFF,TGTGCCAGCAGTGTACAGGTGGGACAGGCAGATGAGCAGTTCTTC
TRBV5-1,TRBJ1-4,.,.,CASSLARDNEKLFF,TGCGCCAGCAGCTTGGCCAGAGATAATGAAAAACTGTTTTTT
TRBV6-1,TRBJ1-2,TRBD1,.,CASTLPGQGDGYTF,TGTGCCAGCACCCTTCCGGGACAGGGGGATGGCTACACCTTC
TRBV4-1,TRBJ2-1,.,.,CASSPPIFDRYNEQFF,TGCGCCAGCAGCCCCCCCATATTCGACAGATACAATGAGCAGTTCTTC
TRBV6-5,TRBJ2-3,.,.,CASRLQGPTDTQYF,TGTGCCAGCAGATTACAGGGACCGACAGATACGCAGTATTTT